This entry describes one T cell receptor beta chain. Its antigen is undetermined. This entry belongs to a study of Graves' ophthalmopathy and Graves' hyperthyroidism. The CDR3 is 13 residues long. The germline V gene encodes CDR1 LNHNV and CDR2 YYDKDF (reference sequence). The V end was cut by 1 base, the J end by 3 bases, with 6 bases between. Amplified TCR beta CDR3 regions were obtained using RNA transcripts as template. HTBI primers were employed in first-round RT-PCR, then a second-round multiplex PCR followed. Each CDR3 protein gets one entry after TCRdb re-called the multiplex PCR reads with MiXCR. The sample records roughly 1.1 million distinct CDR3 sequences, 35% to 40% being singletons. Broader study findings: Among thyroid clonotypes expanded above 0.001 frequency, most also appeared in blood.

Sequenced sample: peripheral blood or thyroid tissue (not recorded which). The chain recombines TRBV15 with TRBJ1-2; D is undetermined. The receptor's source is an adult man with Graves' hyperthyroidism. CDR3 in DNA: TGTGCCACCAGCAGAGGGGAGGACTATGGCTACACCTTC. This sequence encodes CATSRGEDYGYTF.